The next 13 T cell receptor beta chains were all read from a single sample in a study of somatic mutations in cytotoxic T cells in rheumatoid arthritis. Some clones are missing from TCRdb's copy, which holds only in-frame ones; the method was immunoSEQ multiplex PCR. The sample lists under 5,000 clones, around three quarters occurring once. The source material was CD8+ T cells sorted from blood, sampled at a follow-up visit. All receptors derive from a man between 40 and 49 years old with rheumatoid arthritis.

This chain connects TRBV7-9 to TRBJ2-7; D gene uncertain. CDR1 is SEHNR, CDR2 FQNEAQ, per germline (reference sequence). Deletions cut 0 bases from V and 0 bases from J, with 21 bases between. This CDR3 is built from 19 residues. The CDR3 here is CASSLAERARTLSSYEQYF. CDR3 nucleotides: TGTGCCAGCAGCTTAGCGGAACGGGCACGAACGTTAAGCTCCTACGAGCAGTACTTC.

The CDR3: CASSLGSGSRDEQFF. The CDR3 DNA reads as TGTGCCAGCAGCTTGGGTAGCGGGAGTCGGGATGAGCAGTTCTTC. This chain links TRBV5-6 with TRBJ2-1; 9 positions agree with TRBD2. CDR3 length: 15 amino acids. V lost 0 bases and J lost 8; bases outside the gene matches: 6. Germline V gives CDR1 SGHDT, CDR2 YYEEEE.

The chain uses TRBV7-9 and TRBJ2-3; D remains unclear. This CDR3 has 14 amino acids. Deletions cut 1 base from V and 1 base from J, with 6 bases between. Germline V gives CDR1 SEHNR, CDR2 FQNEAQ (reference sequence). For the CDR3, the DNA is TGTGCCAGCAGCTTAGGTATGGGCACAGATACGCAGTATTTT. Translated, it gives CASSLGMGTDTQYF.

This sequence joins TRBV7-6 and TRBJ2-5, with TRBD1 matching 9 bases. This CDR3 is 14 amino acids long. The germline CDR1 and CDR2 sequences are SGHVS and FNYEAQ. The V and J ends lost 4 bases and 4 bases, in that order; junction bases with no gene match: 4. CDR3 bases: TGTGCCAGCAGCTACAGGGGGCGTCGAGAGACCCAGTACTTC. It is translated as CASSYRGRRETQYF.

The V gene is TRBV4-1, the J gene TRBJ2-1, with TRBD2 identical over 7 bases. This CDR3 is 18 amino acids long. With V trimmed by 1 base and J by 0 bases, 9 bases remained unmatched. CDR1 and CDR2 from the germline V gene are MGHRA and YSYEKL. CDR3 residues: CASSQGRGTTPSYNEQFF. The CDR3 DNA reads as TGCGCCAGCAGCCAAGGACGTGGGACTACCCCCTCCTACAATGAGCAGTTCTTC.

The chain links TRBV28 to TRBJ2-7; 10 positions agree with TRBD2. Germline V CDR1 and CDR2: MDHEN, SYDVKM. CDR3 length: 15 residues. After removal of 6 bases from V and 2 bases from J, the junction contained 7 bases not matched to a gene. Written as DNA, the CDR3 is TGTGCCAGCAGAGAAGGACTAGCGGCTACCTACGAGCAGTACTTC. Encoded protein: CASREGLAATYEQYF.

A single count supports this clone. The chain recombines TRBV19 with TRBJ2-7; D possibly corresponds to TRBD2 (8 bases). Per germline, CDR1 LNHDA and CDR2 SQIVND (reference sequence). The CDR3 is 18 residues long. V was shortened by 8 bases and J by 1 base, with 27 bases between the two germline ends. The CDR3 protein is CASQATGAGGRFSYEQYF. The CDR3 DNA reads as TGTGCCAGTCAGGCAACAGGGGCGGGAGGACGCTTTTCCTACGAGCAGTACTTC.

The count of this clone is one. The genes are TRBV9 and TRBJ1-2, with 12 positions matching TRBD1. The junction had 3 bases not matched to a gene; V was cut back by 4 bases and J by 5 bases. The V gene's germline CDR1 is SGDLS and CDR2 YYNGEE. This CDR3 region has 14 residues. The CDR3 DNA is TGTGCCAGCAGCCCGGGACAGGGGGCGTATGGCTACACCTTC. It is translated as CASSPGQGAYGYTF.

Turning to this clone: Distinct nucleotide sequences in the sample also encode this CDR3. V is TRBV27 and J is TRBJ1-5; no clear D gene. Trimming cost V 1 base and J 0 bases, with 7 bases left between them. Germline V gene sequence: CDR1 MNHEY, CDR2 SMNVEV (reference sequence). The CDR3 is made up of 15 amino acids. The CDR3 sequence: CASSLYGNSNQPQHF. DNA for the CDR3: TGTGCCAGCAGTTTATACGGGAATAGCAATCAGCCCCAGCATTTT.

The V gene is TRBV30, the J gene TRBJ2-7, with 8 bases lining up with TRBD1. The J segment lost 3 bases and the V segment lost 3 bases, leaving 7 bases of the junction unmatched. CDR1 and CDR2 (germline): GTSNPN, SVGIG (reference sequence). CDR3 size: 14 residues. CDR3 nucleotide sequence: TGTGCCTGGAGCGCTGGGACAGGAGACTACGAGCAGTACTTC. The encoded protein is CAWSAGTGDYEQYF.

The chain combines TRBV27 with TRBJ2-3, with unresolved D. Trimming removed 3 bases from V and 6 bases from J, with 10 bases in between. This CDR3 is built from 13 residues. The germline gives CDR1 MNHEY, CDR2 SMNVEV (reference sequence). CDR3 DNA sequence: TGTGCCAGCAGTTTGCTTTTTAGGGATACGCAGTATTTT. Protein product: CASSLLFRDTQYF.

The chain has TRBV10-1 and TRBJ1-1; D not resolved. Germline V gene data show CDR1 as WNHNN and CDR2 as SYGVQD (reference sequence). CDR3 size: 13 residues. The V end was cut by 2 bases, the J end by 5 bases, with 9 bases between. The DNA of the CDR3 is TGCGCCAGCAGTGAGGTGGTGGGGACTGAAGCTTTCTTT. It yields the protein CASSEVVGTEAFF.

This CDR3 is CAISDTGEVQPQHF. The DNA of the CDR3 is TGTGCCATCAGTGATACAGGGGAGGTTCAGCCCCAGCATTTT. The chain is built from TRBV10-3 and TRBJ1-5; TRBD1 agrees at 7 bases. CDR3 length equals 14 residues. Germline-derived CDR1 and CDR2 are ENHRY and SYGVKD. V gave up 3 bases and J gave up 6 bases; unmatched junction bases: 5.